Sequencing of this TCR beta chain was carried out in a study of T cell changes during pregnancy in multiple sclerosis. Some clones are missing from TCRdb's copy, which holds only in-frame ones; the method was immunoSEQ multiplex PCR. The data show fewer than 110,000 clones, under 95% seen once. This CDR3 contains 15 residues. V lost 0 bases, J lost 3 bases, and 1 base stayed unmatched. Germline V gene sequence: CDR1 SGDLS, CDR2 YYNGEE. The table lists this clone with a count of one. The sequences come from peripheral blood, collected in the third trimester of pregnancy. The clonotype was recovered from a female donor in good health, enrolled as a control in a pregnancy study. The chain links TRBV9 to TRBJ1-3; 9 positions agree with TRBD1. CDR3 in amino acids: CASSVGQGGGNTIYF. CDR3 sequence (DNA): TGTGCCAGCAGCGTAGGACAGGGGGGTGGAAACACCATATATTTT.